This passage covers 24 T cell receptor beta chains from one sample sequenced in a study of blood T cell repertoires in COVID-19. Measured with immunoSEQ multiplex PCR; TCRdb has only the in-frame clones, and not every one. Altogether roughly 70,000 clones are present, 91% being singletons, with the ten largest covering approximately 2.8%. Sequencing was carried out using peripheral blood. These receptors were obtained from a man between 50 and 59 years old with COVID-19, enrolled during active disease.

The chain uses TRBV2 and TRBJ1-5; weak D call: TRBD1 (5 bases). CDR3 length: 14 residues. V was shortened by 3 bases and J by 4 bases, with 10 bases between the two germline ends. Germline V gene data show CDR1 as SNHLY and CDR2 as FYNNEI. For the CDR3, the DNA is TGTGCCAGCAGTGACAGGAACAGGAATCAGCCCCAGCATTTT. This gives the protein CASSDRNRNQPQHF.

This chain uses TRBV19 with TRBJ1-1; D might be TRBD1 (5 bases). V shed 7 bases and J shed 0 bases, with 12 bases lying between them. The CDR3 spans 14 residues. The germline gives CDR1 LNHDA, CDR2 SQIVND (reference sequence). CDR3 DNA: TGTGCCAGTACCCCGGGGGGTATGAACACTGAAGCTTTCTTT. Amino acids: CASTPGGMNTEAFF.

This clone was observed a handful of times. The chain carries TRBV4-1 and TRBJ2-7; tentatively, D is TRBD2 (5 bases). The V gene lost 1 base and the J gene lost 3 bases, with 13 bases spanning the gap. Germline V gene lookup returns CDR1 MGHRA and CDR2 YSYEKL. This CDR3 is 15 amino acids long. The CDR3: CASSQATGIVYEQYF. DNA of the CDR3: TGCGCCAGCAGCCAAGCGACCGGGATCGTCTACGAGCAGTACTTC.

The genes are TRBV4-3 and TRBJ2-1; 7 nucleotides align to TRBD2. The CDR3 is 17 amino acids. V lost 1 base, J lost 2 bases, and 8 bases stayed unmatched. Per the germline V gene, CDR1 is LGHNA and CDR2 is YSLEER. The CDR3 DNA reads TGCGCCAGCAGCCAAGTCATCGCCAGCGGGACCTACAATGAGCAGTTCTTC. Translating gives CASSQVIASGTYNEQFF.

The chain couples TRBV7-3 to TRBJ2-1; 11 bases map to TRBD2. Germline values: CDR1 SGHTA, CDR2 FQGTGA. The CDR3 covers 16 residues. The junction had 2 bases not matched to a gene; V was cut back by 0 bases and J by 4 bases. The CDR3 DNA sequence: TGTGCCAGCAGCTTAACGGTAGCGGGAGGGTACAATGAGCAGTTCTTC. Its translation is CASSLTVAGGYNEQFF.

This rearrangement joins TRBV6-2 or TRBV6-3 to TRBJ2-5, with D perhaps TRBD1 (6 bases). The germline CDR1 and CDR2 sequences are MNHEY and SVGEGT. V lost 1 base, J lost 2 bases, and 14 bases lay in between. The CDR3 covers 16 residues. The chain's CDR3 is CASSYYGRGSQETQYF. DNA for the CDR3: TGTGCCAGCAGTTACTACGGCAGGGGCTCTCAAGAGACCCAGTACTTC.

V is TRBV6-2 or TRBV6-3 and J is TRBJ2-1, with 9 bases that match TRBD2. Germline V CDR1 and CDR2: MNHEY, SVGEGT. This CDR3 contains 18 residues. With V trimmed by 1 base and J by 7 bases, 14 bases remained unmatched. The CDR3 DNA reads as TGTGCCAGCAGTTACTTCGCAAGCGGGAGGTCCCCCGTTAATGAGCAGTTCTTC. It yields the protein CASSYFASGRSPVNEQFF.

CDR3 residues: CASGQDPGNTIYF. In DNA, the CDR3 is TGCGCCAGCGGACAGGACCCTGGAAACACCATATATTTT. V is TRBV4-1 and J is TRBJ1-3, with TRBD1 matching over 7 bases. CDR1 and CDR2 (germline): MGHRA, YSYEKL. V lost 8 bases, J lost 2 bases, and 3 bases stayed unmatched. The CDR3 sequence is 13 residues long.

The CDR3 spells CASREGGATNEKLFF. The CDR3 region has the DNA TGTGCCAGCAGGGAGGGTGGGGCAACTAATGAAAAACTGTTTTTT. The rearrangement uses TRBV6-5 and TRBJ1-4; no clear D gene. Germline CDR1 and CDR2: MNHEY and SVGAGI. V shed 6 bases and J shed 0 bases, with 11 bases lying between them. CDR3 size: 15 residues.

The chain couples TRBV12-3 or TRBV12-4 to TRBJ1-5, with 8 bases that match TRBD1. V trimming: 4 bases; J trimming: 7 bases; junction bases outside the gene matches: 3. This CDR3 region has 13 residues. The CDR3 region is CASSSDRDQPQHF. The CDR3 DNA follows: TGTGCCAGCAGTTCGGACAGGGACCAGCCCCAGCATTTT.

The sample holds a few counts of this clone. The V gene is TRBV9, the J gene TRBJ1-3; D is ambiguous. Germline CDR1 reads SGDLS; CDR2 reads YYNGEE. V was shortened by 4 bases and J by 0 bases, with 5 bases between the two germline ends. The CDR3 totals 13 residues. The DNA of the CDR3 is TGTGCCAGCAGCAACAGCTCTGGAAACACCATATATTTT. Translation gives CASSNSSGNTIYF.

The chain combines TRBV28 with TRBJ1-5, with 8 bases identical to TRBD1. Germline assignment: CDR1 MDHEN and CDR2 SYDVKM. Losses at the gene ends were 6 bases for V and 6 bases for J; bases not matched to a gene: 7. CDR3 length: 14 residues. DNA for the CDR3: TGTGCCAGCAGCCCGACAGGGGCCGTTCAGCCCCAGCATTTT. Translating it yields CASSPTGAVQPQHF.

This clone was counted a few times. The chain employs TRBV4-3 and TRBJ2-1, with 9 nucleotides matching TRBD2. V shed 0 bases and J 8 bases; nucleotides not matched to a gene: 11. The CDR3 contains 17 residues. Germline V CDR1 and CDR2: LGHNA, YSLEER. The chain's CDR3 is CASSQDVSGRFGDEQFF. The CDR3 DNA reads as TGCGCCAGCAGCCAAGACGTTAGCGGGAGATTTGGGGATGAGCAGTTCTTC.

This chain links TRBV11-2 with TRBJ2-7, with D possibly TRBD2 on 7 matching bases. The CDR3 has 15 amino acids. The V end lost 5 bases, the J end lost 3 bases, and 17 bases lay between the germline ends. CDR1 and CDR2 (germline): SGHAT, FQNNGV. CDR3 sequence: CASSRYSGTNYEQYV. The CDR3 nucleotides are TGTGCCAGCAGCCGCTACAGCGGGACAAACTACGAGCAGTACGTC.

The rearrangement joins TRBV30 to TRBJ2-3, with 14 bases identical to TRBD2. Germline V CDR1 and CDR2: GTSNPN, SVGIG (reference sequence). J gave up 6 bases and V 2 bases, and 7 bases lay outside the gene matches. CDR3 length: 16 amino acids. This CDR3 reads CAWSPPGLAGADTQYF. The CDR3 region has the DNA TGTGCCTGGAGTCCTCCGGGACTAGCGGGGGCGGATACGCAGTATTTT.

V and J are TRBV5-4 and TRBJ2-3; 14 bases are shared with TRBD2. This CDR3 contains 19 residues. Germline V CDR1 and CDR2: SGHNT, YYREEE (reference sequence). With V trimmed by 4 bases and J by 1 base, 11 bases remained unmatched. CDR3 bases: TGTGCCAGCAGCGGGTCCGGGACTAGCGGGGGCGGGGGCACAGATACGCAGTATTTT. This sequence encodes CASSGSGTSGGGGTDTQYF.

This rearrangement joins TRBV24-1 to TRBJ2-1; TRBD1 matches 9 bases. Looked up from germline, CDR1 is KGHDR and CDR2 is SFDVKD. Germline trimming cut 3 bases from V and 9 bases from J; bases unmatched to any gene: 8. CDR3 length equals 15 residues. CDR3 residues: CATSDEQGAYREQFF. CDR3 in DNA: TGTGCCACCAGTGATGAACAGGGGGCGTATCGTGAGCAGTTCTTC.

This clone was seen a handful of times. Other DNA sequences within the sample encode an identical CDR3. The CDR3 DNA follows: TGCGCCAGCAGCTTTAAGGGAGACACTGAAGCTTTCTTT. Its protein is CASSFKGDTEAFF. The rearrangement uses TRBV5-1 and TRBJ1-1; D gene unclear. There are 13 residues in the CDR3. Germline CDR1 reads SGHRS; CDR2 reads YFSETQ. Trimming took 2 bases from V and 3 from J, leaving 8 bases between them. The full variable domain, its missing parts supplied by reference TRBV5-1 and TRBJ1-1, is KAGVTQTPRYLIKTRGQQVTLSCSPISGHRSVSWYQQTPGQGLQFLFEYFSETQRNKGNFPGRFSGRQFSNSRSEMNVSTLELGDSALYLCASSFKGDTEAFFGQGTRLTVV.

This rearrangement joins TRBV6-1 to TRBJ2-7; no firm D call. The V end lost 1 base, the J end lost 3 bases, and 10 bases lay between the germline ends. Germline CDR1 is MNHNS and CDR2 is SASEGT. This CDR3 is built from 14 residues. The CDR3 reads CASSEVGRNYEQYV. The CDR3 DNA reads TGTGCCAGCAGTGAAGTCGGCAGGAACTACGAGCAGTACGTC.

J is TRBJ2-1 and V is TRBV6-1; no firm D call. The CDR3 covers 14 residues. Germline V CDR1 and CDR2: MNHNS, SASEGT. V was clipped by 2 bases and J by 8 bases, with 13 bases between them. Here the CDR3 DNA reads TGTGCCAGCAGTGAACCCCGCCTTTTAGATGAGCAGTTCTTC. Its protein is CASSEPRLLDEQFF.

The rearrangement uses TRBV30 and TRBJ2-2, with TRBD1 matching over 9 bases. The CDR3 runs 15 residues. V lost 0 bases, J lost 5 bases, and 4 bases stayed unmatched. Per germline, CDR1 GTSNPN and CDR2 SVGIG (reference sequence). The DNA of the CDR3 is TGTGCCTGGAGTGTTGCGACAGGGGGAACCGGGGAGCTGTTTTTT. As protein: CAWSVATGGTGELFF.

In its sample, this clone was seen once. The CDR3 DNA is TGTGCCATCAGTGAGTCCCCCCCGGAGGGACGAGGGGAAAAACTGTTTTTT. The encoded protein is CAISESPPEGRGEKLFF. The rearrangement links TRBV10-3 to TRBJ1-4, with D perhaps matching TRBD1 (5 bases). Trimming took off 0 bases at V and 8 bases at J, with 19 bases between the two ends. The CDR3 sequence is 17 residues long. From germline, CDR1 is ENHRY and CDR2 SYGVKD.

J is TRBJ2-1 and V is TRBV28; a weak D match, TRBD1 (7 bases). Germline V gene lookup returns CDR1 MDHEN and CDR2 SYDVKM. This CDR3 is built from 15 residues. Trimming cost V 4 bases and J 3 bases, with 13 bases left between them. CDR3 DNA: TGTGCCAGCAGTTACGCGGGACAGAACTACAATGAGCAGTTCTTC. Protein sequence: CASSYAGQNYNEQFF.

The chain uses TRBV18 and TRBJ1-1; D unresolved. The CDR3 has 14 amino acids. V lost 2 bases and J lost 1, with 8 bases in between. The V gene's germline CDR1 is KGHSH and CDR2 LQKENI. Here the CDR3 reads CASSPKTQNTEAFF. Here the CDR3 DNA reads TGTGCCAGCTCACCAAAGACTCAGAACACTGAAGCTTTCTTT.